Following are 17 T cell receptor beta chains from one sample sequenced in a study of control samples from healthy donors and cancer patients. TCRdb keeps only in-frame clones here, not all; method: immunoSEQ multiplex PCR. The data contain 100,000 to 150,000 clones, around nine tenths of them singletons. The sample consisted of blood. These TCRs come from a man in his forties or fifties in good health.

The rearrangement links TRBV7-2 to TRBJ2-1; 12 bases line up with TRBD1. The germline CDR1 and CDR2 sequences are SGHTA and FQGNSA. The trim removed 7 bases at V and 14 bases at J, leaving 12 bases unmatched. The CDR3 runs 14 residues. The DNA for the CDR3 is TGTGCCAGCAACCCGGGACAGGGGGCGCAGGAAGAGTTCTTC. Residues: CASNPGQGAQEEFF.

In its sample, this clone was seen once. The chain recombines TRBV7-3 with TRBJ1-1; no clear D. The ends were cut back, 5 bases at V and 2 bases at J, with 9 bases in the middle. Looked up from germline, CDR1 is SGHTA and CDR2 is FQGTGA. The CDR3 has 13 residues. The CDR3 region is CASSIGINTEAFF. DNA of the CDR3: TGTGCCAGCAGCATCGGGATAAACACTGAAGCTTTCTTT. The full variable domain, with the rest looked up from reference TRBV7-3 and TRBJ1-1, is GAGVSQTPSNKVTEKGKYVELRCDPISGHTALYWYRQSLGQGPEFLIYFQGTGAADDSGLPNDRFFAVRPEGSVSTLKIQRTERGDSAVYLCASSIGINTEAFFGQGTRLTVV.

The CDR3 DNA is TGCGCCAGCAGCTTGGGCAGGGGGCTCTACGAGCAGTACTTC. Its translation is CASSLGRGLYEQYF. The rearrangement uses TRBV5-1 and TRBJ2-7, with 8 nucleotides matching TRBD1. The CDR3 is made up of 14 amino acids. Unmatched junction bases numbered 2, after V lost 0 bases and J lost 3 bases. CDR1 and CDR2 (germline): SGHRS, YFSETQ.

The gene calls are TRBV27 and TRBJ1-1; tentatively, D is TRBD1 (5 bases). The CDR3 runs to 14 residues. V was cut by 1 base and J by 2 bases, with 8 bases left in between. Germline V lookup: CDR1 MNHEY, CDR2 SMNVEV (reference sequence). The CDR3 region has the DNA TGTGCCAGCAGTTTATGGGGCCCAAACACTGAAGCTTTCTTT. Amino acids: CASSLWGPNTEAFF.

V is TRBV3-1 (or the pseudogene TRBV3-2) and J is TRBJ1-2; possible D gene TRBD1, 5 bases. This CDR3 is 14 amino acids long. Germline V lookup: CDR1 LGHDT, CDR2 YNNKEL (reference sequence). Trimming left V 4 bases short and J 3 bases short, with 12 bases between. CDR3 residues: CASSPQLGDYGYTF. The CDR3 DNA reads as TGTGCCAGCAGCCCCCAGCTGGGGGACTATGGCTACACCTTC.

This chain links TRBV5-1 with TRBJ2-2, with TRBD1 as a possible D gene (5 bases). V dropped 4 bases and J dropped 4 bases, with 14 bases sitting between them. The CDR3 extends over 15 amino acids. Per the germline V gene, CDR1 is SGHRS and CDR2 is YFSETQ. CDR3 in amino acids: CASSPDSGSTGELFF. The DNA for the CDR3 is TGCGCCAGCAGCCCCGACTCAGGGTCCACCGGGGAGCTGTTTTTT.

This clone was picked up a small number of times. V is TRBV19 and J is TRBJ1-6, with 8 bases identical to TRBD1. J was trimmed by 7 bases and V by 4 bases; bases with no gene match: 9. This CDR3 contains 16 residues. Germline-derived CDR1 and CDR2 are LNHDA and SQIVND (reference sequence). The CDR3 loop reads CASSTAQGARNSPLHF. CDR3 bases: TGTGCCAGTAGTACAGCCCAGGGGGCTCGGAATTCACCCCTCCACTTT.

This sequence joins TRBV25-1 and TRBJ1-1, with no clear D. Germline loops: CDR1 MGHDK, CDR2 SYGVNS. With 4 bases removed from V and 5 bases from J, the gap between germline ends came to 8 bases. The length of the CDR3 is 12 residues. The CDR3 region is CASSVFGTEAFF. CDR3 bases: TGTGCCAGCAGTGTTTTTGGTACTGAAGCTTTCTTT.

This sequence joins TRBV9 and TRBJ1-2; D uncertain. Germline CDR1 reads SGDLS; CDR2 reads YYNGEE. The CDR3 is 14 amino acids. V was cut by 3 bases and J by 4 bases, with 13 bases left in between. CDR3: CASSAQGGFYGYTF. CDR3 in DNA: TGTGCCAGCAGCGCGCAAGGAGGCTTCTATGGCTACACCTTC.

V and J are TRBV14 and TRBJ1-2; no clear D gene. Germline lookup yields CDR1 SGHDN and CDR2 FVKESK. The CDR3 totals 15 residues. Trimming stripped 4 bases from V and 5 bases from J, with 17 bases between. CDR3 in amino acids: CASSPLGRAGYGYTF. The DNA of the CDR3 is TGTGCCAGCAGCCCTTTGGGGAGGGCTGGGTATGGCTACACCTTC. Looking up the rest from reference TRBV14 and TRBJ1-2 gives the full variable domain: EAGVTQFPSHSVIEKGQTVTLRCDPISGHDNLYWYRRVMGKEIKFLLHFVKESKQDESGMPNNRFLAERTGGTYSTLKVQPAELEDSGVYFCASSPLGRAGYGYTFGSGTRLTVV.

The J gene is TRBJ2-7, the V gene TRBV28; 9 bases fit TRBD1. Unmatched junction bases numbered 7, after V lost 3 bases and J lost 4 bases. Germline CDR1 reads MDHEN; CDR2 reads SYDVKM. The CDR3 contains 15 residues. The DNA of the CDR3 is TGTGCCAGCAGTTTGCAGGGGACAGGGAGTTACGAGCAGTACTTC. It is translated as CASSLQGTGSYEQYF.

Note on this clone: At one boundary the junction diverges from the germline segment, which might be a read error. V is TRBV10-2 and J is TRBJ2-3; D may be TRBD1 or TRBD2 (6 bases each). This CDR3 comprises 14 residues. Germline lookup yields CDR1 WSHSY and CDR2 SAAADI. The CDR3 DNA is TGCGCCAGTAGTGGGGGGCTGGACACAGATACGCAGTATTTT. As protein: CASSGGLDTDTQYF.

The chain uses TRBV3-1 (or the pseudogene TRBV3-2) and TRBJ1-2, with D maybe TRBD1 (5 bases). There are 14 residues in the CDR3. Deletions cut 7 bases from V and 8 bases from J, with 20 bases between. Per the germline V gene, CDR1 is LGHDT and CDR2 is YNNKEL (reference sequence). This CDR3 reads CASTLRGAAGGYTF. CDR3 sequence (DNA): TGTGCCAGCACATTGAGAGGGGCAGCCGGGGGCTACACCTTC.

V gene TRBV7-2 combines with J gene TRBJ2-3; D is ambiguous. The V and J ends lost 5 bases and 1 base respectively, with 10 bases between them. This CDR3 has 14 residues. Germline V CDR1 and CDR2: SGHTA, FQGNSA. The CDR3 coding sequence is TGTGCCAGCAGCCCCGGTTGGCGCACAGATACGCAGTATTTT. Translating gives CASSPGWRTDTQYF. Filled out from reference TRBV7-2 and TRBJ2-3, the complete variable domain reads GAGVSQSPSNKVTEKGKDVELRCDPISGHTALYWYRQSLGQGLEFLIYFQGNSAPDKSGLPSDRFSAERTGGSVSTLTIQRTQQEDSAVYLCASSPGWRTDTQYFGPGTRLTVL.

The chain employs TRBV5-1 and TRBJ1-6; TRBD1 aligns across 7 bases. Germline CDR1 and CDR2: SGHRS and YFSETQ. The junction had 6 bases not matched to a gene; V was cut back by 7 bases and J by 8 bases. The CDR3 extends over 13 amino acids. CDR3 loop: CASRVQGDSPLHF. The DNA for the CDR3 is TGCGCCAGCCGGGTGCAGGGGGATTCACCCCTCCACTTT.

This rearrangement joins TRBV19 to TRBJ1-1; D unclear. Looked up from germline, CDR1 is LNHDA and CDR2 is SQIVND (reference sequence). The CDR3 is made up of 14 amino acids. The V and J ends lost 3 bases and 1 base respectively, with 9 bases between them. The CDR3 here is CASSMSATNTEAFF. As DNA, the CDR3 is TGTGCCAGTAGTATGTCAGCAACGAACACTGAAGCTTTCTTT.

The genes are TRBV28 and TRBJ2-7, with D possibly matching TRBD1 (6 bases). This CDR3 comprises 13 residues. Per germline, CDR1 MDHEN and CDR2 SYDVKM. Trimming left V 6 bases short and J 6 bases short, with 15 bases between. In nucleotides, the CDR3 is TGTGCCAGCAGCTCCCGACAGGCTCCCGAGCAGTACTTC. This codes for CASSSRQAPEQYF.